Listed below are T cell receptor beta chains from one sample, sequenced in a study of human T cells and chemical hapten exposure. MiXCR, applied by TCRdb to the RACE reads, yields one record per CDR3 protein. Here the sample spans around 80,000 distinct CDR3 sequences, 8.6% being singletons. Sequencing input: whole blood. The receptor source for this set is a male donor in good health. Some clones in this sample may be carry-over from other donors' samples. Both conserved end residues are part of each CDR3. The order of the fields is CDR3 length, clone size, J gene, V gene, D gene, CDR3 protein, CDR3 DNA. A D gene is named only where the DNA matches it firmly. Size is omitted from some rows. Given values are once, few, many or a class for expanded clones.

15 | few | TRBJ1-5 | TRBV6-2/TRBV6-3 | - | CASSYSHRRNQPQHF | TGTGCCAGCAGTTACTCGCACAGACGCAATCAGCCCCAGCATTTT
15 | few | TRBJ1-5 | TRBV5-8 | - | CASSLQGTSNQPQHF | TGTGCCAGCAGCTTGCAGGGAACAAGCAATCAGCCCCAGCATTTT
12 | many | TRBJ1-1 | TRBV6-1 | - | CASSEDRTEAFF | TGTGCCAGCAGTGAAGATCGGACAGAAGCTTTCTTT
16 | - | TRBJ1-2 | TRBV7-9 | TRBD1 | CASSLVGDRGAGGYTF | TGTGCCAGCAGCTTAGTAGGGGACAGGGGCGCCGGTGGCTACACCTTC
16 | few | TRBJ2-5 | TRBV7-8 | TRBD1 | CASSLEGTGGLETQYF | TGTGCCAGCAGCTTAGAAGGGACAGGGGGACTAGAGACCCAGTACTTC
19 | few | TRBJ1-1 | TRBV18 | TRBD1 | CASSPLSRDRILGDTEAFF | TGTGCCAGCTCACCACTGTCGCGGGACAGGATCCTCGGGGACACTGAAGCTTTCTTT
15 | few | TRBJ2-7 | TRBV4-3 | - | CASSQERGISYEQYF | TGCGCCAGCAGCCAAGAGAGGGGTATCTCCTACGAGCAGTACTTC
13 | once | TRBJ2-2 | TRBV14 | - | CASSQGGHGELFF | TGTGCCAGCAGCCAAGGGGGCCACGGGGAGCTGTTTTTT
15 | many | TRBJ1-2 | TRBV7-3 | TRBD1 | CASSFGTGDSYGYTF | TGTGCCAGCAGCTTTGGGACAGGCGATTCCTATGGCTACACCTTC
15 | many | TRBJ2-1 | TRBV20-1 | - | CSARAGANSYNEQFF | TGCAGTGCTAGGGCAGGGGCTAACTCTTACAATGAGCAGTTCTTC
14 | - | TRBJ1-2 | TRBV12-2 | - | CASRLRSDNYGYTF | TGTGCAAGTCGCTTAAGATCTGATAACTATGGCTACACCTTC
19 | few | TRBJ2-3 | TRBV20-1 | TRBD2 | CSARAAWGGGEKSTDTQYF | TGCAGTGCTAGGGCGGCGTGGGGCGGGGGAGAAAAGAGCACAGATACGCAGTATTTT
16 | - | TRBJ2-1 | TRBV14 | - | CASSHLNRAAYNEQFF | TGTGCCAGCAGCCATCTCAACAGGGCCGCCTACAATGAGCAGTTCTTC